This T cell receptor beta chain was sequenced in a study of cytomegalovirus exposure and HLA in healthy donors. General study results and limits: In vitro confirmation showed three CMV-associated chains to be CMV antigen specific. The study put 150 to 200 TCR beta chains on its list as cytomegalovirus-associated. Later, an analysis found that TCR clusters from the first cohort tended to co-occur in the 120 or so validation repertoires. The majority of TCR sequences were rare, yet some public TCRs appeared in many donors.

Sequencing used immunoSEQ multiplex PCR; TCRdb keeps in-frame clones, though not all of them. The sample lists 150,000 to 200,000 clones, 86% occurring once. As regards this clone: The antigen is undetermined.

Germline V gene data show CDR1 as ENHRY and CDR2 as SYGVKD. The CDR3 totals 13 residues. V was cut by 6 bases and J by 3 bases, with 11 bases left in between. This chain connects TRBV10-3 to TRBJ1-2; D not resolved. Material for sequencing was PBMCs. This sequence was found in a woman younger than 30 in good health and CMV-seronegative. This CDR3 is CAIRQDSDYGYTF. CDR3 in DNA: TGTGCCATCAGGCAAGACTCGGACTATGGCTACACCTTC.